The next 9 T cell receptor beta chains were all read from a single sample in a study of CD8 T cells in ankylosing spondylitis. TCRdb fed the 5' RACE reads into MiXCR, producing one record per CDR3 protein. The top ten hold roughly 15% of the sample, which has over 130,000 distinct CDR3 sequences, under 45% seen once. The material sequenced was synovial fluid, either unsorted or a sorted T cell fraction (not recorded which). These receptors originate from a male donor with ankylosing spondylitis.

CDR3 residues: CASSLGAGEKNEQFF. CDR3 DNA sequence: TGTGCCAGCAGCCTAGGGGCAGGAGAGAAAAATGAGCAGTTCTTC. The V gene is TRBV7-3, the J gene TRBJ2-1; TRBD1 might be the D (5 bases). CDR3 length: 15 amino acids. Germline V lookup: CDR1 SGHTA, CDR2 FQGTGA. The ends were cut back, 5 bases at V and 7 bases at J, with 18 bases in the middle.

The chain has TRBV6-4 and TRBJ2-1, with 11 bases matching TRBD2. CDR1 MRHNA and CDR2 SNTAGT come from the germline V gene. J was trimmed by 6 bases and V by 3 bases; bases with no gene match: 4. This CDR3 region has 15 residues. CDR3 nucleotides: TGTGCCAGCAGTGAAAGTACTAGCGGGAGCAATGAGCAGTTCTTC. This encodes CASSESTSGSNEQFF.

The chain couples TRBV11-2 to TRBJ2-1; the match to TRBD2 covers 10 bases. V trimming: 3 bases; J trimming: 3 bases; junction bases outside the gene matches: 11. This CDR3 has 18 residues. Looked up from germline, CDR1 is SGHAT and CDR2 is FQNNGV. CDR3 nucleotides: TGTGCCAGCAGCTTTGGCAGGGTGGCTAGCGGGGGCTACAATGAGCAGTTCTTC. It specifies CASSFGRVASGGYNEQFF.

The chain has TRBV13 and TRBJ2-4; D perhaps matches TRBD1 (5 bases). V lost 4 bases and J 6 bases, leaving 13 bases between the germline ends. Germline loops: CDR1 PRHDT, CDR2 FYEKMQ (reference sequence). The CDR3 spans 14 residues. CDR3 sequence: CASSSIGHPNIQYF. The CDR3 DNA is TGTGCCAGCAGCTCTATAGGACATCCAAACATTCAGTACTTC.

The chain couples TRBV12-5 to TRBJ1-2; no reliable D call. Germline lookup yields CDR1 LGHNT and CDR2 FRNRAP. The germline V and J ends were trimmed by 6 bases and 8 bases, with 16 bases remaining between them. The CDR3 has 13 residues. This CDR3 is CASGRQPLGGYTF. CDR3 DNA: TGTGCTAGTGGGCGTCAGCCCCTGGGGGGCTACACCTTC.

The CDR3 sequence is CASSVRYARLNSPLHF. CDR3 DNA: TGTGCCAGCAGTGTACGATATGCCAGGCTGAATTCACCCCTCCACTTT. The chain uses TRBV2 and TRBJ1-6, with no clear D. Germline V gives CDR1 SNHLY, CDR2 FYNNEI. The CDR3 runs to 16 residues. V was cut by 4 bases and J by 7 bases, with 17 bases left in between.

This clonotype turned up a few times. J is TRBJ2-5 and V is TRBV12-3 or TRBV12-4; the D gene is possibly TRBD1 (6 bases). The length of the CDR3 is 14 residues. V was shortened by 5 bases and J by 5 bases, with 15 bases between the two germline ends. The CDR3 loop is CASSPGHPRETQYF. Written as DNA, the CDR3 is TGTGCCAGCAGTCCGGGACATCCGAGGGAGACCCAGTACTTC.

This clonotype is categorized as medium-sized. The V and J genes are TRBV7-8 and TRBJ2-3; maybe TRBD2 (8 bases). V lost 5 bases to trimming and J lost 4 bases, with 16 bases between them. Germline V gene data show CDR1 as SGHVS and CDR2 as FQNEAQ. The CDR3 spans 15 residues. The CDR3 DNA reads TGTGCCAGCAGCCCGGGAGGGGGCGCAGCAGATACGCAGTATTTT. Translation: CASSPGGGAADTQYF.

The rearrangement joins TRBV4-1 to TRBJ1-5; D possibly corresponds to TRBD1 (5 bases). This CDR3 is built from 15 residues. Germline V gene lookup returns CDR1 MGHRA and CDR2 YSYEKL. Trimming stripped 0 bases from V and 4 bases from J, with 10 bases between. Written as DNA, the CDR3 is TGCGCCAGCAGCCAAGATTGGGGGGGGAATCAGCCCCAGCATTTT. It translates to CASSQDWGGNQPQHF.